These T cell receptor beta chains were read from a single sample in a study of T cells in Graves' hyperthyroidism and ophthalmopathy. TCRdb independently ran MiXCR on the multiplex PCR reads; one entry per CDR3 protein. The data show roughly 500,000 distinct CDR3 sequences, with about half seen just once and 19% held by the top ten. Sequencing input: peripheral blood or thyroid tissue (not recorded which). These receptors originate from an adult woman with Graves' disease, either hyperthyroidism or ophthalmopathy (not recorded which). The CDR3 runs from the conserved cysteine through the conserved F or W. The D gene is left open where the match is weak. For some rows the clone size is stated as once, few or many, or as a class when expanded; others skip it.

TRBD2 TRBJ2-1 . TRBV7-8 17 CASSSARLAGFGNEQFF TGTGCCAGCAGCTCCGCCAGACTAGCGGGGTTTGGTAATGAGCAGTTCTTC
TRBD1 TRBJ2-7 many TRBV7-8 14 CASSLDGTGDEQYF TGTGCCAGCAGCTTAGATGGGACAGGGGACGAGCAGTACTTC
. TRBJ1-1 many TRBV6-1 11 CASGPNPRAFF TGTGCCAGCGGTCCGAATCCCAGAGCTTTCTTT
. TRBJ1-6 many TRBV28 14 CASILGGVNSPLHF TGTGCCAGCATTCTGGGAGGGGTTAATTCACCCCTCCACTTT
. TRBJ1-6 . TRBV29-1 13 CSVEVGDGSPLRF .
. TRBJ1-6 . TRBV2 11 CASRVRSPLHF TGTGCCAGCAGGGTCCGTTCACCCCTCCACTTT
TRBD1 TRBJ2-6 . TRBV19 16 CASKGQGDTGANVLTF TGTGCCAGTAAGGGACAGGGTGACACCGGGGCCAACGTCCTGACTTTC
. TRBJ1-6 many TRBV7-9 14 CASSLVAGLGPLHF TGTGCCAGCAGCTTAGTCGCAGGTCTCGGTCCCCTCCACTTT
. TRBJ1-5 few TRBV19 17 CASSPPPGHGSNQPQHF TGTGCCAGTAGTCCTCCGCCGGGCCATGGGAGCAATCAGCCCCAGCATTTT
. TRBJ2-3 . TRBV10-2 15 CASSDRRALADTQYF TGCGCCAGCAGTGACCGGAGGGCCCTCGCCGATACGCAGTATTTT
. TRBJ1-4 many TRBV9 15 CASSVTGTTNEKLFF TGTGCCAGCAGCGTAACGGGAACAACTAATGAAAAACTGTTTTTT
. TRBJ1-2 many TRBV5-1 14 CASSWQDGTYGYTF TGCGCCAGCAGCTGGCAGGACGGAACCTATGGCTACACCTTC
TRBD1 TRBJ2-5 many TRBV27 16 CASSPRRDRVQETQYF TGTGCCAGCAGTCCCCGAAGGGACAGGGTCCAAGAGACCCAGTACTTC
. TRBJ2-7 many TRBV20-1 15 CSARFPPDGTYEQYF TGCAGTGCGAGATTCCCCCCTGACGGGACATACGAGCAGTACTTC
. TRBJ1-4 many TRBV12-3/TRBV12-4 14 CASSPQSGGGKLFF TGTGCCAGCAGTCCCCAGTCCGGCGGAGGAAAACTGTTTTTT
TRBD2 TRBJ2-2 many TRBV20-1 15 CSAEKTSGNTGELFF TGCAGTGCCGAAAAGACTAGCGGGAACACCGGGGAGCTGTTTTTT